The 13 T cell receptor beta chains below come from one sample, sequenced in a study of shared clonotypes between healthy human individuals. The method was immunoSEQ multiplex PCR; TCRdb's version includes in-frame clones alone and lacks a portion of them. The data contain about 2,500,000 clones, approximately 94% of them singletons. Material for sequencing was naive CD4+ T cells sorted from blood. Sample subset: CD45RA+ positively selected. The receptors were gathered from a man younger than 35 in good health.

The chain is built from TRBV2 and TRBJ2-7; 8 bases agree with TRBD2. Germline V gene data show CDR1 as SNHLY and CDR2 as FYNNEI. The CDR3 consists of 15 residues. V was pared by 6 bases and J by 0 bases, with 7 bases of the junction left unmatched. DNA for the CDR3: TGTGCCAGCAGGGGGACTAGTTTGAGCTCCTACGAGCAGTACTTC. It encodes CASRGTSLSSYEQYF.

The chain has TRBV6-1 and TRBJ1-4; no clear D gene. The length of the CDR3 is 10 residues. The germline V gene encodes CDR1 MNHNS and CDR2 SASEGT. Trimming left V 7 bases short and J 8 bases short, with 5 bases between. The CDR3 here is CASMGEKLFF. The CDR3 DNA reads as TGTGCCAGCATGGGGGAAAAACTGTTTTTT.

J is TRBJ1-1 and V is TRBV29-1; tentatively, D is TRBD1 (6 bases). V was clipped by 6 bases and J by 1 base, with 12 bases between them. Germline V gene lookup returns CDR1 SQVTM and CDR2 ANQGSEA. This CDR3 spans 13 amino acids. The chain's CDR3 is CSVRWGANTEAFF. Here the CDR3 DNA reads TGCAGCGTCAGGTGGGGGGCGAACACTGAAGCTTTCTTT.

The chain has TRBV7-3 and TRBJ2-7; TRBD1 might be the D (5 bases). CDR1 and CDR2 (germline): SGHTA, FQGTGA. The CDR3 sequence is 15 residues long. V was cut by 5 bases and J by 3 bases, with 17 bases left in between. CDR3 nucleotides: TGTGCCAGCAGCCCCGGTCGGGCAGGGATCTACGAGCAGTACTTC. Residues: CASSPGRAGIYEQYF.

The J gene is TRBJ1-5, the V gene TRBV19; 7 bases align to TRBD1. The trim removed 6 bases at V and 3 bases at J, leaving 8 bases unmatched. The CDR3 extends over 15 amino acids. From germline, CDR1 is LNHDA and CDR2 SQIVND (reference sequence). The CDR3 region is CASSPRGPLNQPQHF. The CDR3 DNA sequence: TGTGCCAGTAGCCCGAGGGGGCCTCTCAATCAGCCCCAGCATTTT.

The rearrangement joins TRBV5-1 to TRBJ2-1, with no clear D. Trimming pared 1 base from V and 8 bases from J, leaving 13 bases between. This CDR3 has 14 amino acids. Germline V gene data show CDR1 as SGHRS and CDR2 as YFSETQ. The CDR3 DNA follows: TGCGCCAGCAGCTTGACCCTTCCGGGTGATGAGCAGTTCTTC. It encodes CASSLTLPGDEQFF.

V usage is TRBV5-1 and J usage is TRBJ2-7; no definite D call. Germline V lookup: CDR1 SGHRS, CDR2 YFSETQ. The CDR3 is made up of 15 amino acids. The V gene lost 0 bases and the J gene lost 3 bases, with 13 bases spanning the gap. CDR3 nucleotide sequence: TGCGCCAGCAGCTTGGGGCTAGATGTGGTCTACGAGCAGTACTTC. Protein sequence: CASSLGLDVVYEQYF.

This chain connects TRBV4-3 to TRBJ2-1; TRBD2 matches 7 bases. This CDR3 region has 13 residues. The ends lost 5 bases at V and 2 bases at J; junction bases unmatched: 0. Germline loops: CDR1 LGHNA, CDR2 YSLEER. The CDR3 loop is CASSGGAYNEQFF. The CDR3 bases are TGCGCCAGCAGCGGGGGGGCCTACAATGAGCAGTTCTTC.

CDR3 in DNA: TGTGCCAGCAGTGAAGTTGGCAGGCCGCCCCGCACTGAAGCTTTCTTT. Protein sequence: CASSEVGRPPRTEAFF. The chain combines TRBV6-1 with TRBJ1-1, with unresolved D. Germline V gives CDR1 MNHNS, CDR2 SASEGT. The CDR3 length is 16 residues. The V gene lost 1 base and the J gene lost 4 bases, with 16 bases spanning the gap.

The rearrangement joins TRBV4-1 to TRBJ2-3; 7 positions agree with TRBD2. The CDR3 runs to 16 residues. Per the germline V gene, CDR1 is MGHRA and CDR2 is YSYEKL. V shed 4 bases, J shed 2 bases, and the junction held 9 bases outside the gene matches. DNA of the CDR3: TGCGCCAGCAGCCCCGTGAGGAGCGGGAACACAGATACGCAGTATTTT. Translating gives CASSPVRSGNTDTQYF.

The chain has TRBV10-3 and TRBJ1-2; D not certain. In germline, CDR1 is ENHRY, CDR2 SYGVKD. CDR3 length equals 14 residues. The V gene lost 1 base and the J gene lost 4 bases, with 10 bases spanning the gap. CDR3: CAISEFEGAYGYTF. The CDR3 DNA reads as TGTGCCATCAGTGAGTTCGAGGGTGCCTATGGCTACACCTTC.

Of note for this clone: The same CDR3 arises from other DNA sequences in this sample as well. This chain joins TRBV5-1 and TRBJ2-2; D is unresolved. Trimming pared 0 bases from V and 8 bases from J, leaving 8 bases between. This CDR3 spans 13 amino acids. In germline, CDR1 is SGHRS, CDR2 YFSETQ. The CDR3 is CASSLALTGELFF. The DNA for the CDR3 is TGCGCCAGCAGCTTGGCCCTGACAGGGGAGCTGTTTTTT.

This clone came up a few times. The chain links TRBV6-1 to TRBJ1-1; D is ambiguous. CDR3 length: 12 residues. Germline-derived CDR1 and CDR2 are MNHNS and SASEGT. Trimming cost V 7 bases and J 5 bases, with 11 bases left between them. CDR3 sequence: CASINPRTEAFF. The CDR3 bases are TGTGCCAGCATCAACCCCAGGACTGAAGCTTTCTTT.